This T cell receptor (beta chain) was sequenced during a study of early T cells in non-severe SARS-CoV-2 infection. The CDR3 extends over 16 amino acids. V was clipped by 0 bases and J by 5 bases, with 14 bases between them. Germline V lookup: CDR1 SGHRS, CDR2 YFSETQ. This clonotype was seen ten or more times. Its antigen remains unknown. Each CDR3 protein gets one entry after TCRdb re-called the 5' RACE reads with MiXCR. The sample carries more than 45,000 distinct CDR3 sequences, under 15% recorded once. Study-wide findings and caveats: Private and CD4 specificities were missed by VDJdb matching, which favored anti-spike CD8 responses.

The receptor was derived from an adult who was a healthcare worker with PCR-confirmed SARS-CoV-2 infection or an uninfected control (not recorded which). Specimen: whole blood. The V call is TRBV5-1, the J call TRBJ2-2; D ambiguous. The CDR3 DNA follows: TGCGCCAGCAGCTTGGCCAGGTCCCTAGGGACCGGGGAGCTGTTTTTT. Amino acids: CASSLARSLGTGELFF.